This TCR beta chain was identified in a study of read filtering for tumor transcriptome and immune sequencing. The library was built from around 0.4 ug RNA with molecular barcoded adaptors for alpha/delta and beta/gamma chains. In TCRdb, the reads were re-called with MiXCR into one record per CDR3 protein. The repertoire consists of roughly 90,000 distinct CDR3 sequences, with approximately 13% occurring once and the leading ten covering 14% to 15%. In this sample, this clonotype turned up many times. Its antigen is currently unknown. V lost 6 bases and J lost 2; bases outside the gene matches: 8. This CDR3 has 15 amino acids. Germline V gives CDR1 DFQATT, CDR2 SNEGSKA (reference sequence). The study's findings and limits: Single-read clonotypes: 80% to 90% of IR-seq clonotypes (approximately 4% of reads), more than 70% of RNA-seq clonotypes (under 50% of reads).

The sequence was collected from a donor at least 40 years old with multiple myeloma. Sequenced sample: a population of CD138-negative cells sorted from bone marrow. The gene calls are TRBV20-1 and TRBJ2-3, with 10 bases that match TRBD2. CDR3: CSAMRTSGPTDTQYF. The DNA of the CDR3 is TGCAGTGCCATGCGGACTAGCGGACCCACAGATACGCAGTATTTT.